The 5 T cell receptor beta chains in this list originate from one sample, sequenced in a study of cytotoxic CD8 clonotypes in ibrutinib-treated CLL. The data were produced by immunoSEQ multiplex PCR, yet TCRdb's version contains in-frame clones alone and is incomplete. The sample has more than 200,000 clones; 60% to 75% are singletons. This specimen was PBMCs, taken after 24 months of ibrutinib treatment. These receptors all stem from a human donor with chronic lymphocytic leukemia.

CDR3 in DNA: TGTGCCTGGCGAGTGAGCACAGATACGCAGTATTTT. It yields the protein CAWRVSTDTQYF. The chain joins TRBV30 to TRBJ2-3; D remains unclear. The CDR3 totals 12 residues. Germline V gene sequence: CDR1 GTSNPN, CDR2 SVGIG (reference sequence). V shed 5 bases and J shed 0 bases, with 6 bases lying between them. Looking up the rest from reference TRBV30 and TRBJ2-3 gives the full variable domain: SQTIHQWPATLVQPVGSPLSLECTVEGTSNPNLYWYRQAAGRGLQLLFYSVGIGQISSEVPQNLSASRPQDRQFILSSKKLLLSDSGFYLCAWRVSTDTQYFGPGTRLTVL.

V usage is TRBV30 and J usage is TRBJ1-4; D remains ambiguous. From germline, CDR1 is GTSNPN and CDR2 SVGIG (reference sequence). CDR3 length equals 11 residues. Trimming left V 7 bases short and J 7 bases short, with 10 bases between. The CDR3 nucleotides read TGTGCCTCCCGGGTACGTGAAAAACTGTTTTTT. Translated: CASRVREKLFF.

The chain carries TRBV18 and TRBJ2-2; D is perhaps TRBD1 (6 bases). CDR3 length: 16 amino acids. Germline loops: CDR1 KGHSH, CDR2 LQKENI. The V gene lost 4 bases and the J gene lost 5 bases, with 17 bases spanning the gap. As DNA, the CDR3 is TGTGCCAGCTCACGACCCACAGGGACCCAGACCGGGGAGCTGTTTTTT. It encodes CASSRPTGTQTGELFF.

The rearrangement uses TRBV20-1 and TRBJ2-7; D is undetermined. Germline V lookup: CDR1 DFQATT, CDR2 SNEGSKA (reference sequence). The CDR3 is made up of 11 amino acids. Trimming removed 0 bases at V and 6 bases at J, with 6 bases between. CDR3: CSARDNGEQYF. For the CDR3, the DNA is TGCAGTGCTAGAGATAACGGCGAGCAGTACTTC.

CDR3 protein: CASSSQGAGNTIYF. The CDR3 DNA reads TGCGCCAGCAGCTCACAGGGGGCTGGAAACACCATATATTTT. The chain joins TRBV5-1 to TRBJ1-3, with 8 positions matching TRBD1. CDR3 length equals 14 residues. V shed 3 bases and J 2 bases; nucleotides not matched to a gene: 1. Germline CDR1 SGHRS, CDR2 YFSETQ.